Presented here are 16 T cell receptor beta chains from one specimen sequenced in a study of memory CD4+ T cells and cytomegalovirus serostatus. The sort gate was single viable CD3+CD4+CD8-CD45RO+ cells for memory CD4+ T cells. Libraries were prepared by immunoSEQ multiplex PCR; TCRdb keeps only in-frame clonotypes and omits some of them. In the table there are about 92,000 clones, 80% of which are singletons. The sample taken for sequencing was memory CD4+ T cells from blood. These receptors all come from an adult in good health and CMV-seropositive.

This clone was detected only once. The J gene is TRBJ2-1, the V gene TRBV19; D is perhaps TRBD1 (5 bases). Germline V gene data show CDR1 as LNHDA and CDR2 as SQIVND (reference sequence). The CDR3 is made up of 15 amino acids. V gave up 6 bases and J gave up 7 bases, with 19 bases separating them. The CDR3 is CASRTGEWGGNEQFF. The CDR3 DNA follows: TGTGCCAGTAGAACAGGTGAATGGGGTGGGAATGAGCAGTTCTTC.

The CDR3 DNA reads TGCGCCAGCAGCTTGTTCCAGGCCAACGTCCTGACTTTC. Translated: CASSLFQANVLTF. The rearrangement joins TRBV5-1 to TRBJ2-6, with D hard to call. Germline V gene data show CDR1 as SGHRS and CDR2 as YFSETQ. This CDR3 has 13 residues. V was pared by 1 base and J by 6 bases, with 5 bases between.

The gene calls are TRBV9 and TRBJ2-1; D is possibly TRBD2 (6 bases). The germline V and J ends were trimmed by 3 bases and 7 bases, with 14 bases remaining between them. Germline loops: CDR1 SGDLS, CDR2 YYNGEE. The CDR3 has 14 amino acids. The CDR3 protein is CASSDPRGSNEQFF. DNA for the CDR3: TGTGCCAGCAGCGATCCCCGGGGGTCTAATGAGCAGTTCTTC.

J is TRBJ2-1 and V is TRBV5-1, with TRBD2 matching 11 bases. Germline trimming cut 4 bases from V and 0 bases from J; bases unmatched to any gene: 6. This CDR3 is built from 17 residues. The germline gives CDR1 SGHRS, CDR2 YFSETQ. CDR3 protein: CASSHPGTSGSYNEQFF. The CDR3 DNA is TGCGCCAGCAGCCACCCCGGGACTAGCGGCTCCTACAATGAGCAGTTCTTC.

A remark on this clone: Other DNA sequences in the sample encode the same CDR3. This sequence joins TRBV11-3 and TRBJ2-1; perhaps TRBD1 as D (5 bases). V lost 1 base and J lost 0, with 7 bases in between. Germline values: CDR1 SGHNT, CDR2 YENEEA. CDR3 length: 15 residues. In DNA, the CDR3 is TGTGCCAGCAGCTTAGGTGACAGCTCCTACAATGAGCAGTTCTTC. Translated: CASSLGDSSYNEQFF.

The gene calls are TRBV4-1 and TRBJ2-7; 9 bases map to TRBD2. The germline CDR1 and CDR2 sequences are MGHRA and YSYEKL. With V trimmed by 2 bases and J by 1 base, 3 bases remained unmatched. This CDR3 comprises 15 residues. DNA for the CDR3: TGCGCCAGCAGCCAAAATAGCGGGAGTTCCTACGAGCAGTACTTC. Translating gives CASSQNSGSSYEQYF.

This clone was counted a few times. The rearrangement joins TRBV5-8 to TRBJ2-3; TRBD1 matches at 10 bases. The CDR3 is 14 amino acids. Trimming cost V 4 bases and J 6 bases; bases outside gene matches: 5. CDR1 is SGHTS, CDR2 YDEGEE, per germline. This chain's CDR3 is CASSPGQGWDTQYF. CDR3 in DNA: TGTGCCAGCAGCCCGGGACAGGGGTGGGATACGCAGTATTTT.

The rearrangement joins TRBV2 to TRBJ2-6; maybe TRBD1 (5 bases). Germline CDR1 SNHLY, CDR2 FYNNEI. V was trimmed by 6 bases and J by 4 bases, leaving 10 bases between them. This CDR3 spans 14 amino acids. The CDR3 here is CASRGPFGANVLTF. The CDR3, as DNA: TGTGCCAGCAGGGGGCCTTTCGGGGCCAACGTCCTGACTTTC.

CDR3 in DNA: TGTGCCAGCAGCGTAGGGACTGGTTTGGAGACCCAGTACTTC. It translates to CASSVGTGLETQYF. The V call is TRBV9, the J call TRBJ2-5, with D tentatively TRBD2 (5 bases). The CDR3 length is 14 residues. Germline CDR1 SGDLS, CDR2 YYNGEE. Trimming stripped 0 bases from V and 5 bases from J, with 11 bases between.

The chain has TRBV5-1 and TRBJ1-1, with D perhaps TRBD1 (6 bases). Trimming took 3 bases from V and 0 from J, leaving 15 bases between them. Looked up from germline, CDR1 is SGHRS and CDR2 is YFSETQ. CDR3 length: 16 amino acids. For the CDR3, the DNA is TGCGCCAGCAGCTCCAGTCCGGACAGAATGAACACTGAAGCTTTCTTT. Translated, it gives CASSSSPDRMNTEAFF.

The J gene is TRBJ2-3, the V gene TRBV28; TRBD2 agrees at 11 bases. The length of the CDR3 is 16 residues. The germline CDR1 and CDR2 sequences are MDHEN and SYDVKM. After removal of 5 bases from V and 2 bases from J, the junction contained 6 bases not matched to a gene. The CDR3 DNA follows: TGTGCCAGCAGTGTCACGACTAGCGGGACCACAGATACGCAGTATTTT. Its protein product is CASSVTTSGTTDTQYF.

This chain connects TRBV19 to TRBJ2-1; 7 positions agree with TRBD1. Looked up from germline, CDR1 is LNHDA and CDR2 is SQIVND (reference sequence). The trim removed 6 bases at V and 10 bases at J, leaving 6 bases unmatched. The CDR3 consists of 12 residues. The CDR3 bases are TGTGCCAGTAGCCGAGGGGGCAGGGAGCAGTTCTTC. Translated: CASSRGGREQFF.

V usage is TRBV7-9 and J usage is TRBJ2-3; D not certain. CDR3 size: 16 residues. Germline loops: CDR1 SEHNR, CDR2 FQNEAQ (reference sequence). V was pared by 5 bases and J by 0 bases, with 15 bases between. CDR3 loop: CASSTPSPISTDTQYF. The CDR3 nucleotides are TGTGCCAGCAGCACCCCTTCCCCGATTAGCACAGATACGCAGTATTTT.

This chain connects TRBV2 to TRBJ2-3; 9 nucleotides match TRBD2. V lost 8 bases, J lost 4 bases, and 7 bases stayed unmatched. Germline values: CDR1 SNHLY, CDR2 FYNNEI. The CDR3 spans 14 residues. The CDR3: CASAGLAIADTQYF. DNA of the CDR3: TGTGCCAGCGCTGGACTAGCGATTGCAGATACGCAGTATTTT.

The chain links TRBV2 to TRBJ2-5; D is perhaps TRBD2 (6 bases). V was cut by 1 base and J by 5 bases, with 14 bases left in between. Germline V CDR1 and CDR2: SNHLY, FYNNEI. This CDR3 spans 15 amino acids. The CDR3 bases are TGTGCCAGCAGTGAAGGGGGAGCGGGTCGGGAGACCCAGTACTTC. Translation gives CASSEGGAGRETQYF.

This chain connects TRBV6-1 to TRBJ1-1; D gene unclear. Trimming took off 1 base at V and 5 bases at J, with 8 bases between the two ends. The germline V gene has CDR1 MNHNS and CDR2 SASEGT. CDR3 length equals 13 residues. DNA for the CDR3: TGTGCCAGCAGTGAAGTGGTCAGGACTGAAGCTTTCTTT. It encodes CASSEVVRTEAFF.